What follows are 28 T cell receptor beta chains derived from one specimen sequenced in a study of CD8+CD57+ T cells in acquired aplastic anemia. Sequenced patients had shown CD8+CD57+ cell expansion by flow cytometry. Profiling of TCR beta VDJ combinations and CDR3 sequences used genomic DNA as template. Each CDR3 protein gets one entry after TCRdb re-called the reads with MiXCR. The sample lists approximately 180,000 distinct CDR3 sequences; approximately 48% were seen once. Sequenced input: sorted CD4+, CD8+, or CD8+CD57+ T cells (not recorded which) from PBMCs. Receptors were obtained from a human donor with aplastic anemia.

This clonotype appeared many times. The rearrangement uses TRBV9 and TRBJ2-6; D call uncertain. CDR1 and CDR2 (germline): SGDLS, YYNGEE. The CDR3 runs 13 residues. V lost 5 bases to trimming and J lost 1 base, with 4 bases between them. The CDR3 sequence: CASSASGANVLTF. The CDR3 bases are TGTGCCAGCAGTGCTTCTGGGGCCAACGTCCTGACTTTC.

This clonotype was counted once. J is TRBJ2-7 and V is TRBV19, with D possibly being TRBD2 (6 bases). This CDR3 is built from 16 residues. The V end was cut by 4 bases, the J end by 9 bases, with 25 bases between. The germline V gene has CDR1 LNHDA and CDR2 SQIVND (reference sequence). The DNA for the CDR3 is TGTGCCAGTAGTAACACACCTAGCCAGTCGGGGGATCGGCAGTACTTC. It encodes CASSNTPSQSGDRQYF.

On this clonotype itself: Sequence at one end of the junction differs from germline and may be a read error. V gene TRBV7-3 combines with J gene TRBJ2-5; unclear D gene. CDR1 SGHTA and CDR2 FQGTGA come from the germline V gene. The CDR3 totals 13 residues. CDR3: CAGSLGAQGTQYF. In DNA form, the CDR3 reads TGTGCCGGCAGCTTAGGTGCCCAAGGGACCCAGTACTTC.

V and J are TRBV2 and TRBJ2-7, with 7 bases matching TRBD2. With V trimmed by 7 bases and J by 3 bases, 9 bases remained unmatched. CDR3 size: 14 residues. Germline CDR1 and CDR2: SNHLY and FYNNEI. The CDR3 protein is CASIQTSPGYEQYF. The CDR3 nucleotides are TGTGCCAGCATCCAGACTAGCCCTGGCTACGAGCAGTACTTC. Variable domain in full (rest from reference TRBV2 and TRBJ2-7): EPEVTQTPSHQVTQMGQEVILRCVPISNHLYFYWYRQILGQKVEFLVSFYNNEISEKSEIFDDQFSVERPDGSNFTLKIRSTKLEDSAMYFCASIQTSPGYEQYFGPGTRLTVT.

The table lists this clonotype with a few counts. The chain uses TRBV2 and TRBJ2-7; 8 bases fit TRBD2. CDR1 and CDR2 (germline): SNHLY, FYNNEI. V lost 4 bases, J lost 3 bases, and 8 bases stayed unmatched. CDR3 length: 15 residues. The CDR3 loop is CASSARGREGYEQYF. As DNA, the CDR3 is TGTGCCAGCAGTGCAAGGGGACGGGAGGGCTACGAGCAGTACTTC.

This clonotype has a count of ten or more. The genes are TRBV19 and TRBJ2-1; no firm D call. V lost 6 bases to trimming and J lost 0 bases, with 15 bases between them. Per germline, CDR1 LNHDA and CDR2 SQIVND (reference sequence). The CDR3 totals 16 residues. The CDR3 protein is CASRPWAVSSYNEQFF. CDR3 bases: TGTGCCAGTAGACCGTGGGCGGTCAGCTCCTACAATGAGCAGTTCTTC.

This clonotype was recorded at least ten times. V is TRBV10-3 and J is TRBJ1-5, with D possibly being TRBD1 (5 bases). Trimming removed 0 bases at V and 4 bases at J, with 10 bases between. CDR1 and CDR2 from the germline V gene are ENHRY and SYGVKD. This CDR3 has 15 residues. In DNA, the CDR3 is TGTGCCATCAGTGAGTCTAGGGACGCGAATCAGCCCCAGCATTTT. This translates into CAISESRDANQPQHF.

The V call is TRBV12-3 or TRBV12-4, the J call TRBJ1-2, with TRBD1 identical over 9 bases. The CDR3 spans 15 residues. Losses at the gene ends were 5 bases for V and 4 bases for J; bases not matched to a gene: 8. The CDR3 reads CASSPSPGQGYGYTF. CDR3 nucleotide sequence: TGTGCCAGCAGTCCGAGCCCGGGACAGGGCTATGGCTACACCTTC.

The V call is TRBV2, the J call TRBJ2-7, with 9 bases lining up with TRBD1. V lost 3 bases to trimming and J lost 6 bases; unmatched junction nucleotides: 9. This CDR3 has 15 amino acids. Germline lookup yields CDR1 SNHLY and CDR2 FYNNEI. CDR3 sequence (DNA): TGTGCCAGCAGTGACAGGGGACAGGGAGGCCTCGAGCAGTACTTC. As protein: CASSDRGQGGLEQYF. The variable domain in full, with the rest retrieved from reference TRBV2 and TRBJ2-7, is EPEVTQTPSHQVTQMGQEVILRCVPISNHLYFYWYRQILGQKVEFLVSFYNNEISEKSEIFDDQFSVERPDGSNFTLKIRSTKLEDSAMYFCASSDRGQGGLEQYFGPGTRLTVT.

The J gene is TRBJ1-1, the V gene TRBV24-1, with 10 positions matching TRBD1. J lost 4 bases, V lost 6 bases, and 4 bases had no gene match. CDR1 is KGHDR, CDR2 SFDVKD, per germline. The length of the CDR3 is 14 residues. The CDR3 sequence is CATSQTGGGTEAFF. In DNA, the CDR3 is TGTGCCACCAGTCAGACAGGGGGCGGCACTGAAGCTTTCTTT.

This chain connects TRBV7-3 to TRBJ2-7; D gene uncertain. CDR3 length: 13 residues. Trimming left V 3 bases short and J 1 base short, with 7 bases between. From germline, CDR1 is SGHTA and CDR2 FQGTGA. The chain's CDR3 is CASSFQNSYEQYF. The CDR3 nucleotides read TGTGCCAGCAGCTTCCAGAATTCCTACGAGCAGTACTTC.

This clonotype was recorded at least ten times. This chain connects TRBV7-9 to TRBJ1-2; a possible D gene is TRBD1 (5 bases). The germline V gene encodes CDR1 SEHNR and CDR2 FQNEAQ (reference sequence). This CDR3 has 14 amino acids. The V gene lost 2 bases and the J gene lost 3 bases, with 10 bases spanning the gap. CDR3 DNA: TGTGCCAGCAGCTTACGGCTACAGGACTATGGCTACACCTTC. Protein sequence: CASSLRLQDYGYTF.

This chain links TRBV27 with TRBJ2-1; TRBD1 matches 12 bases. The CDR3 is 15 amino acids. Trimming at V came to 8 bases and at J to 6 bases, leaving 8 bases not matched to a gene. Germline V gene lookup returns CDR1 MNHEY and CDR2 SMNVEV (reference sequence). This chain's CDR3 is CASRPGTGGVNEQFF. The CDR3 region has the DNA TGTGCCAGCCGACCAGGGACAGGGGGCGTCAATGAGCAGTTCTTC.

This clonotype was picked up many times. The chain links TRBV2 to TRBJ2-6; D ambiguous. Germline-derived CDR1 and CDR2 are SNHLY and FYNNEI. V was pared by 2 bases and J by 0 bases, with 11 bases between. CDR3 length: 17 amino acids. The CDR3 DNA reads as TGTGCCAGCAGTGAACAACGTGGAGCCTCTGGGGCCAACGTCCTGACTTTC. This sequence encodes CASSEQRGASGANVLTF.

As to this clonotype: One base away lies a much larger clone, so this may be a sequencing read error. The chain has TRBV5-4 and TRBJ2-5; 11 bases match TRBD2. V was pared by 1 base and J by 5 bases, with 7 bases of the junction left unmatched. Germline values: CDR1 SGHNT, CDR2 YYREEE (reference sequence). The CDR3 has 16 residues. The DNA of the CDR3 is TGTGCCAGCAGCTTGAAACTAGCGGGAGAAGGCGAGACCCAGTACTTC. This gives the protein CASSLKLAGEGETQYF.

In the case of this clonotype: Germline is not matched at one junction end, which may reflect a read error. This chain uses TRBV12-3 or TRBV12-4 with TRBJ1-4; 7 bases line up with TRBD1. The CDR3 is made up of 14 amino acids. The CDR3 DNA follows: TGTGCCAGTAAACCGACAGGGCCCAAAGAAAAGCTGTTTTTT. Protein: CASKPTGPKEKLFF.

This clonotype was seen many times. V and J are TRBV6-1 and TRBJ2-7, with 8 bases that match TRBD1. J lost 4 bases, V lost 8 bases, and 4 bases had no gene match. This CDR3 contains 12 residues. CDR1 is MNHNS, CDR2 SASEGT, per germline. CDR3 in amino acids: CASGDRLYEQYF. The CDR3 DNA reads as TGTGCCAGCGGGGACAGGCTATACGAGCAGTACTTC.

The chain's CDR3 is CASSMGAAYEQYF. The CDR3 DNA follows: TGTGCCAGTAGTATGGGGGCGGCCTACGAGCAGTACTTC. The chain couples TRBV19 to TRBJ2-7; D is perhaps TRBD1 (6 bases). With 3 bases removed from V and 2 bases from J, the gap between germline ends came to 8 bases. Germline lookup yields CDR1 LNHDA and CDR2 SQIVND (reference sequence). This CDR3 has 13 residues.

Ten or more counts support this clonotype. The J gene is TRBJ2-7, the V gene TRBV6-1; 9 positions match TRBD2. The CDR3 has 14 amino acids. Germline lookup yields CDR1 MNHNS and CDR2 SASEGT. V dropped 5 bases and J dropped 7; count of bases not matched to a gene: 9. DNA of the CDR3: TGTGCCAGCAGTCTCCTCGGACTAGCGAGAGAGCAGTACTTC. Protein sequence: CASSLLGLAREQYF.

This clonotype was observed a handful of times. The CDR3 reads CASSLGWQGGGYTF. Written as DNA, the CDR3 is TGTGCCAGCAGTTTAGGGTGGCAGGGAGGAGGCTACACCTTC. The chain employs TRBV28 and TRBJ1-2; D is possibly TRBD1 (5 bases). The V gene lost 2 bases and the J gene lost 8 bases, with 15 bases spanning the gap. There are 14 residues in the CDR3. CDR1 is MDHEN, CDR2 SYDVKM, per germline.

This clonotype was found many times. For the CDR3, the DNA is TGTGCCAGCAGTGAAAGGGTTTTCACTGAAGCTTTCTTT. This translates into CASSERVFTEAFF. V and J are TRBV2 and TRBJ1-1; D gene unclear. The CDR3 length is 13 residues. V dropped 2 bases and J dropped 4 bases, with 8 bases sitting between them. The germline V gene has CDR1 SNHLY and CDR2 FYNNEI.

This sequence joins TRBV5-6 and TRBJ2-1, with unresolved D. Germline V lookup: CDR1 SGHDT, CDR2 YYEEEE. V was shortened by 7 bases and J by 9 bases, with 23 bases between the two germline ends. CDR3 size: 15 residues. This chain's CDR3 is CASHSGHHKGAEQFF. The CDR3 DNA sequence: TGTGCCAGCCACTCGGGCCATCACAAGGGCGCTGAGCAGTTCTTC.

V and J are TRBV2 and TRBJ2-7; 10 bases agree with TRBD1. The CDR3 is 14 amino acids. Germline values: CDR1 SNHLY, CDR2 FYNNEI. With V trimmed by 4 bases and J by 7 bases, 7 bases remained unmatched. CDR3 nucleotide sequence: TGTGCCAGCAGTGCAGCGACAGGGGGCGGGGAGCAGTACTTC. Protein sequence: CASSAATGGGEQYF.

This rearrangement joins TRBV7-2 to TRBJ1-1; no firm D call. Trimming shortened V by 7 bases and J by 4 bases, and 13 bases separated the two germline ends. CDR1 is SGHTA, CDR2 FQGNSA, per germline. CDR3 size: 13 residues. CDR3: CASIPDRATEAFF. CDR3 bases: TGTGCCAGCATCCCCGATCGGGCCACTGAAGCTTTCTTT. Based on the CDR3 plus reference TRBV7-2 and TRBJ1-1, the full variable domain is GAGVSQSPSNKVTEKGKDVELRCDPISGHTALYWYRQSLGQGLEFLIYFQGNSAPDKSGLPSDRFSAERTGGSVSTLTIQRTQQEDSAVYLCASIPDRATEAFFGQGTRLTVV.

V is TRBV29-1 and J is TRBJ2-5, with 8 bases aligning to TRBD1. CDR3 length: 17 amino acids. Germline V gene sequence: CDR1 SQVTM, CDR2 ANQGSEA. V lost 4 bases to trimming and J lost 0 bases; unmatched junction nucleotides: 13. In nucleotides, the CDR3 is TGCAGCGTTGGACAGGGGCTCGGGGGCCGTGACCAAGAGACCCAGTACTTC. Encoded protein: CSVGQGLGGRDQETQYF.

In its sample, this clonotype was seen once. The chain carries TRBV6-5 and TRBJ2-7, with a weak D call TRBD2 (7 bases). There are 11 residues in the CDR3. Germline-derived CDR1 and CDR2 are MNHEY and SVGAGI. Trimming removed 2 bases at V and 11 bases at J, with 10 bases between. The CDR3 DNA reads TGTGCCAGCAGTTACGGGGGGGCGGAGTACTTC. It translates to CASSYGGAEYF.

J is TRBJ1-2 and V is TRBV2; D gene uncertain. The germline V and J ends were trimmed by 4 bases and 4 bases, with 10 bases remaining between them. The germline V gene has CDR1 SNHLY and CDR2 FYNNEI. The CDR3 totals 13 residues. The CDR3 coding sequence is TGTGCCAGCAGTGCGAGATCCTCCTATGGCTACACCTTC. This translates into CASSARSSYGYTF.

This clonotype was seen repeatedly, ten times or more. The chain employs TRBV7-9 and TRBJ1-4; 7 bases map to TRBD1. The V segment lost 8 bases and the J segment 6 bases; nucleotides outside the gene matches: 6. The CDR3 covers 13 residues. Germline loops: CDR1 SEHNR, CDR2 FQNEAQ (reference sequence). CDR3 region: CASADRTHEKLFF. DNA for the CDR3: TGTGCCAGCGCGGACAGGACCCATGAAAAACTGTTTTTT.